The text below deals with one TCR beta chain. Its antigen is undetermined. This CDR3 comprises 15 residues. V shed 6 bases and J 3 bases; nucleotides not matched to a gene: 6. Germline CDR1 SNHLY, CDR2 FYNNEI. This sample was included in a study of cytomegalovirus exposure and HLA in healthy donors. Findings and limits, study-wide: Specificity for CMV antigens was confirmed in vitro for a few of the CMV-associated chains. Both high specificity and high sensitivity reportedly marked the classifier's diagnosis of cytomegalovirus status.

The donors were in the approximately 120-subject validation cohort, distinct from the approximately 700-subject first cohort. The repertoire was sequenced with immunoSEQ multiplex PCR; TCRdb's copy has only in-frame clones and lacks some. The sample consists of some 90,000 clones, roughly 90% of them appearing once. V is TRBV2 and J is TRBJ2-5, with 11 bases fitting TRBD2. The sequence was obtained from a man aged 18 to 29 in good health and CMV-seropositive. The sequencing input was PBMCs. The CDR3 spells CASRQLAGGKETQYF. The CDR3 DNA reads TGTGCCAGCAGACAGTTAGCGGGGGGGAAAGAGACCCAGTACTTC.